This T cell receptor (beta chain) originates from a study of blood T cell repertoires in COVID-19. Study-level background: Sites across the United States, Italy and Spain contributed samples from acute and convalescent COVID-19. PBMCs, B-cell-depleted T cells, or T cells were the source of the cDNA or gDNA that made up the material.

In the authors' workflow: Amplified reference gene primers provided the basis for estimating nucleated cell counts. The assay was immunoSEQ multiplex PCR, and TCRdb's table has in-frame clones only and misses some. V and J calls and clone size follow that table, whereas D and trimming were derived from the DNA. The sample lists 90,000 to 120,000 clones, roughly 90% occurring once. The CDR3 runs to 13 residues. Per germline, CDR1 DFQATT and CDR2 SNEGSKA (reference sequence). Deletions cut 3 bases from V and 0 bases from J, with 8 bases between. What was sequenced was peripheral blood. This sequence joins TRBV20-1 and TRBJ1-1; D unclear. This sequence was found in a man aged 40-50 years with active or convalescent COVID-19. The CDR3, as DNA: TGCAGTGCTAGTGTGGCAGTGAACACTGAAGCTTTCTTT. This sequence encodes CSASVAVNTEAFF.